This T cell receptor beta chain was recorded in a study of shared clonotypes between healthy human individuals. Germline CDR1 and CDR2: SGHTA and FQGTGA. V gave up 4 bases and J gave up 6 bases, with 14 bases separating them. The CDR3 spans 14 residues. CD45RO-negative, CCR7-selected cells formed the naive CD8 fraction, which excluded terminally differentiated effector memory CD45RA+ cells. TCRdb's table, derived via immunoSEQ multiplex PCR, lists solely in-frame clones and lacks some. The top ten hold 1% to 1.3% of the sample, which has 2 million to 2.5 million clones, about 95% seen once. V and J are TRBV7-3 and TRBJ2-3; the D is unclear. The clonotype was recovered from a man aged 18 to 30 in good health. Specimen: naive CD8+ T cells sorted from blood. In DNA form, the CDR3 reads TGTGCCAGCAGCTCCCTAATCCCGCCGGATACGCAGTATTTT. This gives the protein CASSSLIPPDTQYF.